Below, one TCR beta chain is given with its context. The antigen remains undetermined. The data belong to a study of T cell responses to AZD1222 COVID-19 vaccine. The study's findings and limits: It should be noted that donors were predominantly white British and more often female, and clonal diversity was possibly underestimated. Regions 160-218 and 743-854 held dominance among vaccine-associated CD4 TCRs, which spanned spike. Baseline testing showed seropositivity in only a handful of AZD1222 recipients.

The method was immunoSEQ multiplex PCR; TCRdb's version includes in-frame clones alone and lacks a portion of them. The sample contains about 70,000 clones, 87% of which appear only once. V was clipped by 4 bases and J by 5 bases, with 16 bases between them. Germline assignment: CDR1 MNHEY and CDR2 SVGAGI. The CDR3 totals 15 residues. The sequence was collected from an adult who received the AZD1222 COVID-19 vaccine. The material was peripheral blood, obtained 28 days after the second AZD1222 dose. This chain joins TRBV6-5 and TRBJ2-3; D is possibly TRBD1 (6 bases). CDR3 nucleotides: TGTGCCAGCAGTTTACTTTTATCAGGGGTAGATACGCAGTATTTT. Amino acids: CASSLLLSGVDTQYF.